Listed here are 32 T cell receptor beta chains from one sample, sequenced in a study of blood T cell repertoires in COVID-19. TCRdb keeps only in-frame clones here, not all; method: immunoSEQ multiplex PCR. The sample yields roughly 230,000 clones, around 90% seen once. The sequenced sample was peripheral blood. The receptors derive from a human donor in a cohort sampled during active COVID-19.

This clone is a singleton in its sample. This chain connects TRBV6-5 to TRBJ1-6; tentatively, D is TRBD1 (5 bases). The V end was cut by 11 bases, the J end by 11 bases, with 19 bases between. The CDR3 sequence is 13 residues long. Germline V lookup: CDR1 MNHEY, CDR2 SVGAGI. In DNA, the CDR3 is TGTGCCGCACCGGGGGGACTAGGTCCACCCCTCCACTTT. Its protein is CAAPGGLGPPLHF.

The chain is built from TRBV9 and TRBJ1-2; no clear D gene. This CDR3 comprises 15 residues. Trimming cost V 0 bases and J 4 bases, with 13 bases left between them. Per the germline V gene, CDR1 is SGDLS and CDR2 is YYNGEE. The CDR3 sequence is CASSVVQQLGYGYTF. DNA of the CDR3: TGTGCCAGCAGCGTAGTACAGCAGCTCGGCTATGGCTACACCTTC.

The rearrangement links TRBV12-3 or TRBV12-4 to TRBJ2-1; D might be TRBD1 (6 bases). The CDR3 contains 13 residues. V lost 7 bases, J lost 7 bases, and 14 bases lay in between. In nucleotides, the CDR3 is TGTGCCAGCAACCCGGGTAGGGGGAATGAGCAGTTCTTC. Its protein product is CASNPGRGNEQFF.

This chain joins TRBV6-2 or TRBV6-3 and TRBJ2-7; TRBD1 is a possible D gene (6 bases). The CDR3 has 17 residues. Germline CDR1 is MNHEY and CDR2 is SVGEGT. V lost 5 bases to trimming and J lost 4 bases, with 24 bases between them. CDR3 bases: TGTGCCAGCAGTCACCCTCCACGACAGGCGAGTGTATACGAGCAGTACTTC. Amino acids: CASSHPPRQASVYEQYF.

The rearrangement links TRBV4-1 to TRBJ1-3; 8 bases match TRBD1. The J segment lost 2 bases and the V segment lost 1 base, leaving 4 bases of the junction unmatched. Germline assignment: CDR1 MGHRA and CDR2 YSYEKL. This CDR3 has 16 residues. The CDR3 loop reads CASSQVATGAGNTIYF. The CDR3 DNA reads as TGCGCCAGCAGCCAAGTGGCGACAGGGGCTGGAAACACCATATATTTT.

The rearrangement joins TRBV9 to TRBJ1-2; no definite D call. Trimming took off 1 base at V and 1 base at J, with 8 bases between the two ends. CDR1 and CDR2 (germline): SGDLS, YYNGEE. This CDR3 has 14 residues. CDR3 protein: CASSVHSDNYGYTF. The CDR3 DNA reads as TGTGCCAGCAGCGTACACAGTGATAACTATGGCTACACCTTC. Full variable domain (rest looked up from reference TRBV9 and TRBJ1-2): DSGVTQTPKHLITATGQRVTLRCSPRSGDLSVYWYQQSLDQGLQFLIQYYNGEERAKGNILERFSAQQFPDLHSELNLSSLELGDSALYFCASSVHSDNYGYTFGSGTRLTVV.

This chain's CDR3 is CARSHKGGHSGNTIYF. The CDR3 nucleotides are TGTGCCAGAAGCCACAAAGGAGGGCACTCTGGAAACACCATATATTTT. V usage is TRBV5-3 and J usage is TRBJ1-3, with no clear D. TRBV5-3 is sorted into the ORF group, with uncertain function. Trimming left V 4 bases short and J 0 bases short, with 14 bases between. The CDR3 totals 16 residues.

The V gene is TRBV29-1, the J gene TRBJ1-1; 8 nucleotides agree with TRBD1. The CDR3 runs 12 residues. Losses at the gene ends were 4 bases for V and 11 bases for J; bases not matched to a gene: 9. Looked up from germline, CDR1 is SQVTM and CDR2 is ANQGSEA. The chain's CDR3 is CSVVPTTGDAFF. The CDR3 nucleotides read TGCAGCGTTGTTCCGACGACAGGGGACGCTTTCTTT.

This chain links TRBV4-1 with TRBJ2-7; D possibly corresponds to TRBD2 (6 bases). There are 17 residues in the CDR3. V gave up 2 bases and J gave up 3 bases, with 20 bases separating them. Germline-derived CDR1 and CDR2 are MGHRA and YSYEKL. CDR3 nucleotides: TGCGCCAGCAGCCAACCTCTCTCGGGGAGGATGTACTACGAGCAGTACTTC. It codes for CASSQPLSGRMYYEQYF.

The chain links TRBV4-3 to TRBJ1-2; 9 bases map to TRBD1. Germline V gene lookup returns CDR1 LGHNA and CDR2 YSLEER. The CDR3 runs to 17 residues. The trim removed 0 bases at V and 5 bases at J, leaving 10 bases unmatched. The CDR3 DNA follows: TGCGCCAGCAGCCAAGAACCGGGCGTGGGACAGGGATATGGCTACACCTTC. Translating gives CASSQEPGVGQGYGYTF.

The V call is TRBV28, the J call TRBJ2-7, with D perhaps matching TRBD2 (7 bases). The germline V gene has CDR1 MDHEN and CDR2 SYDVKM. This CDR3 region has 15 residues. Trimming removed 3 bases at V and 0 bases at J, with 12 bases between. CDR3 sequence reads: CASSLGGASSYEQYF. DNA for the CDR3: TGTGCCAGCAGTTTGGGGGGGGCAAGCTCCTACGAGCAGTACTTC. The whole variable domain, remainder taken from reference TRBV28 and TRBJ2-7, is DVKVTQSSRYLVKRTGEKVFLECVQDMDHENMFWYRQDPGLGLRLIYFSYDVKMKEKGDIPEGYSVSREKKERFSLILESASTNQTSMYLCASSLGGASSYEQYFGPGTRLTVT.

This chain connects TRBV30 to TRBJ1-1; D uncertain. Germline V gene lookup returns CDR1 GTSNPN and CDR2 SVGIG (reference sequence). The CDR3 runs 18 residues. V lost 5 bases and J lost 3, with 28 bases in between. Written as DNA, the CDR3 is TGTGCCTGGGACCGACGACCCAAGTGGCCCGGGTACGACACTGAAGCTTTCTTT. It encodes CAWDRRPKWPGYDTEAFF.

The chain links TRBV21-1 to TRBJ1-6; the listed D gene, TRBD1, was not tested against the DNA. TRBV21-1 is described as a pseudogene. This CDR3 spans 16 amino acids. Here the CDR3 DNA reads TGTGCCAGCAGCAAAAACCAGGGGAGTATCGGTTCACCCCTCCACTTT. This sequence encodes CASSKNQGSIGSPLHF.

The CDR3 loop reads CAWSAGTGHSNQPQHF. CDR3 in DNA: TGTGCCTGGAGTGCCGGGACAGGGCATTCCAATCAGCCCCAGCATTTT. The chain has TRBV30 and TRBJ1-5; TRBD1 agrees at 9 bases. The CDR3 contains 16 residues. The trim removed 1 base at V and 3 bases at J, leaving 7 bases unmatched. Germline-derived CDR1 and CDR2 are GTSNPN and SVGIG (reference sequence).

The chain employs TRBV20-1 and TRBJ1-2, with D perhaps TRBD1 (6 bases). Trimming removed 3 bases at V and 1 base at J, with 9 bases between. In germline, CDR1 is DFQATT, CDR2 SNEGSKA (reference sequence). CDR3 length: 13 amino acids. DNA of the CDR3: TGCAGTGCTAGTGGACAGCTTAACTATGGCTACACCTTC. This codes for CSASGQLNYGYTF.

The chain uses TRBV3-1 (or the pseudogene TRBV3-2) and TRBJ2-5; 8 bases map to TRBD2. CDR3 size: 14 residues. Germline loops: CDR1 LGHDT, CDR2 YNNKEL (reference sequence). V lost 3 bases and J lost 5; bases outside the gene matches: 5. CDR3 protein: CASSQLAGRETQYF. The CDR3 DNA reads TGTGCCAGCAGCCAGTTAGCGGGAAGGGAGACCCAGTACTTC.

This chain links TRBV6-5 with TRBJ2-1; D unclear. Trimming took off 0 bases at V and 3 bases at J, with 12 bases between the two ends. Germline V gene lookup returns CDR1 MNHEY and CDR2 SVGAGI. The CDR3 runs to 16 residues. The CDR3 here is CASSYSRSNVYNEQFF. DNA for the CDR3: TGTGCCAGCAGTTACTCACGGTCGAATGTCTACAATGAGCAGTTCTTC.

The CDR3 region is CASHGQAGRETQYF. The CDR3 DNA reads as TGTGCCTCTCACGGACAGGCTGGAAGGGAGACCCAGTACTTC. The V and J genes are TRBV10-3 and TRBJ2-5; TRBD1 matches 7 bases. The J segment lost 5 bases and the V segment lost 11 bases, leaving 14 bases of the junction unmatched. CDR1 and CDR2 (germline): ENHRY, SYGVKD. This CDR3 has 14 residues.

The genes are TRBV7-3 and TRBJ2-1; 9 bases line up with TRBD2. J gave up 5 bases and V 1 base, and 3 bases lay outside the gene matches. The CDR3 runs 15 residues. Germline CDR1 is SGHTA and CDR2 is FQGTGA. CDR3 protein: CASSLIPSGDNEQFF. The CDR3 DNA follows: TGTGCCAGCAGCTTAATTCCTAGCGGGGACAATGAGCAGTTCTTC.

The V call is TRBV19, the J call TRBJ2-7; TRBD1 agrees at 12 bases. The length of the CDR3 is 14 residues. Germline V gene lookup returns CDR1 LNHDA and CDR2 SQIVND (reference sequence). The trim removed 3 bases at V and 12 bases at J, leaving 9 bases unmatched. This CDR3 is CASSITGTGGDRYF. In DNA, the CDR3 is TGTGCCAGTAGTATTACCGGGACAGGGGGCGATCGGTACTTC.

CDR3 in DNA: TGTGCCTGGAAAAGGCAGGCCCAGGGCTACACCTTC. Its protein product is CAWKRQAQGYTF. This chain joins TRBV30 and TRBJ1-2; D call uncertain. The CDR3 extends over 12 amino acids. Trimming stripped 4 bases from V and 8 bases from J, with 14 bases between. Germline CDR1 reads GTSNPN; CDR2 reads SVGIG (reference sequence).

The J gene is TRBJ1-5, the V gene TRBV4-3; D is undetermined. V shed 1 base and J shed 0 bases, with 4 bases lying between them. CDR1 and CDR2 (germline): LGHNA, YSLEER. This CDR3 is 14 amino acids long. CDR3 sequence: CASSQGHSNQPQHF. The DNA for the CDR3 is TGCGCCAGCAGCCAAGGACATAGCAATCAGCCCCAGCATTTT.

The V call is TRBV3-1 (or the pseudogene TRBV3-2), the J call TRBJ2-3; 8 nucleotides match TRBD1. The CDR3 is 16 residues long. CDR1 is LGHDT and CDR2 is YNNKEL in the germline V gene (reference sequence). With 5 bases clipped from V and 2 bases from J, the junction kept 9 bases outside the gene matches. CDR3 protein: CASSTGAGGFTDTQYF. CDR3 in DNA: TGTGCCAGCAGCACCGGGGCAGGGGGCTTCACAGATACGCAGTATTTT.

J is TRBJ1-3 and V is TRBV6-5; 7 bases align to TRBD1. The germline gives CDR1 MNHEY, CDR2 SVGAGI. The junction had 5 bases not matched to a gene; V was cut back by 4 bases and J by 2 bases. The CDR3 contains 15 residues. In DNA form, the CDR3 reads TGTGCCAGCAGTTCCGCCGGGACAGCTGGAAACACCATATATTTT. It yields the protein CASSSAGTAGNTIYF.

V gene TRBV11-3 combines with J gene TRBJ2-2; possible D gene TRBD1, 6 bases. V was shortened by 5 bases and J by 3 bases, with 16 bases between the two germline ends. The CDR3 is 16 amino acids. From germline, CDR1 is SGHNT and CDR2 YENEEA. CDR3 in DNA: TGTGCCAGCAGCAATTCGAGGGGACACCACACCGGGGAGCTGTTTTTT. Translating it yields CASSNSRGHHTGELFF. Full variable domain (remainder filled in from reference TRBV11-3 and TRBJ2-2): EAGVVQSPRYKIIEKKQPVAFWCNPISGHNTLYWYLQNLGQGPELLIRYENEEAVDDSQLPKDRFSAERLKGVDSTLKIQPAELGDSAVYLCASSNSRGHHTGELFFGEGSRLTVL.

The rearrangement uses TRBV11-2 and TRBJ2-5; D is possibly TRBD2 (6 bases). Germline loops: CDR1 SGHAT, CDR2 FQNNGV. The CDR3 contains 15 residues. V gave up 6 bases and J gave up 6 bases, with 20 bases separating them. The CDR3 DNA reads TGTGCCAGCAGACCCCTCCGCGGAGGGAAACAGACCCAGTACTTC. It codes for CASRPLRGGKQTQYF.

Only one count was recorded for this clone. The gene calls are TRBV28 and TRBJ2-1, with 8 bases identical to TRBD2. CDR1 and CDR2 from the germline V gene are MDHEN and SYDVKM. The CDR3 sequence is 14 residues long. V gave up 1 base and J gave up 5 bases; unmatched junction bases: 1. The CDR3 DNA reads as TGTGCCAGCAGTTTATACGGGAGGGACAATGAGCAGTTCTTC. This gives the protein CASSLYGRDNEQFF.

The CDR3 loop reads CASSQAGIRYGYTF. The CDR3 DNA sequence: TGCGCCAGCAGCCAAGCCGGGATCCGCTATGGCTACACCTTC. This chain joins TRBV4-3 and TRBJ1-2, with D uncertain. V lost 1 base and J lost 4, with 10 bases in between. The CDR3 is made up of 14 amino acids. Per the germline V gene, CDR1 is LGHNA and CDR2 is YSLEER.

The chain recombines TRBV5-1 with TRBJ1-5, with 7 bases identical to TRBD1. With 0 bases clipped from V and 5 bases from J, the junction kept 8 bases outside the gene matches. CDR1 is SGHRS and CDR2 is YFSETQ in the germline V gene. CDR3 length equals 16 residues. The CDR3 loop is CASSLGGGGFHQPQHF. The CDR3 DNA sequence: TGCGCCAGCAGCTTGGGTGGAGGGGGCTTCCATCAGCCCCAGCATTTT.

This clone has a single count. V and J are TRBV7-2 and TRBJ1-1; TRBD1 might be the D (5 bases). Per germline, CDR1 SGHTA and CDR2 FQGNSA. This CDR3 region has 13 residues. Between the trimmed V and J ends, which lost 1 base and 11 bases, there was a span of 14 bases. Written as DNA, the CDR3 is TGTGCCAGCAGCTTAGGGAGGGGTTGGGGGGCTTTCTTT. Residues: CASSLGRGWGAFF.

This chain uses TRBV30 with TRBJ2-7; TRBD1 matches 8 bases. Germline CDR1 reads GTSNPN; CDR2 reads SVGIG (reference sequence). The CDR3 totals 13 residues. The J segment lost 7 bases and the V segment lost 4 bases, leaving 9 bases of the junction unmatched. The CDR3 DNA follows: TGTGCCTGGACCGGGACAGGCTTAACGGAGCAGTACTTC. Amino acids: CAWTGTGLTEQYF. Based on the CDR3 plus reference TRBV30 and TRBJ2-7, the full variable domain is SQTIHQWPATLVQPVGSPLSLECTVEGTSNPNLYWYRQAAGRGLQLLFYSVGIGQISSEVPQNLSASRPQDRQFILSSKKLLLSDSGFYLCAWTGTGLTEQYFGPGTRLTVT.

The V gene is TRBV5-4, the J gene TRBJ1-1; D is undetermined. The CDR3 totals 14 residues. The V end was cut by 4 bases, the J end by 0 bases, with 10 bases between. The germline V gene encodes CDR1 SGHNT and CDR2 YYREEE (reference sequence). CDR3 DNA: TGTGCCAGCAGCATGGGTGGCATGAACACTGAAGCTTTCTTT. This codes for CASSMGGMNTEAFF.